This T cell receptor beta chain was captured in a study of shared clonotypes between healthy human individuals. Only in-frame clones appear in the TCRdb table, and some are missing; sequencing was by immunoSEQ multiplex PCR. The sample carries roughly 2,300,000 clones, 80% to 95% recorded once. The CDR3 contains 16 residues. Germline CDR1 SEHNR, CDR2 FQNEAQ (reference sequence). The ends lost 2 bases at V and 6 bases at J; junction bases unmatched: 5. This TCR derives from a man aged 18 to 30 in good health. Some clones in this sample may be carry-over from other donors' samples. The V gene is TRBV7-9, the J gene TRBJ2-2; 11 positions match TRBD1. Sequenced: naive CD4+ T cells from PBMCs. Subset: CD45RA+ positively selected. The CDR3 DNA reads TGTGCCAGCAGCTTAATGGGACAGGGGGTCCCCGGGGAGCTGTTTTTT. Protein product: CASSLMGQGVPGELFF.